This passage covers 26 T cell receptor beta chains from one sample sequenced in a study of blood T cell repertoires in COVID-19. The assay was immunoSEQ multiplex PCR, and TCRdb's table has in-frame clones only and misses some. The table lists around 32,000 clones, approximately 83% of them singletons. The sequenced material came from peripheral blood. The receptor set was obtained from an elderly woman with active or convalescent COVID-19.

The J gene is TRBJ2-2, the V gene TRBV19; 8 bases are a match to TRBD1. Germline V lookup: CDR1 LNHDA, CDR2 SQIVND (reference sequence). With 9 bases clipped from V and 7 bases from J, the junction kept 13 bases outside the gene matches. The CDR3 extends over 15 amino acids. CDR3 in DNA: TGTGCCAGCAAAGGTTTGACAGGGGCTGTCGGGGAGCTGTTTTTT. Its protein is CASKGLTGAVGELFF. The full variable domain, rest sourced from reference TRBV19 and TRBJ2-2, is DGGITQSPKYLFRKEGQNVTLSCEQNLNHDAMYWYRQDPGQGLRLIYYSQIVNDFQKGDIAEGYSVSREKKESFPLTVTSAQKNPTAFYLCASKGLTGAVGELFFGEGSRLTVL.

The chain links TRBV5-5 to TRBJ1-3, with a tentative D call TRBD1 (6 bases). Germline V gene data show CDR1 as SGHKS and CDR2 as YYEKEE (reference sequence). The CDR3 runs 16 residues. Trimming removed 0 bases at V and 4 bases at J, with 14 bases between. CDR3 residues: CASSLGPGTTGNTIYF. CDR3 bases: TGTGCCAGCAGCTTGGGACCCGGGACAACCGGAAACACCATATATTTT.

The genes are TRBV18 and TRBJ2-2, with D tentatively TRBD1 (6 bases). This CDR3 comprises 13 residues. CDR1 KGHSH and CDR2 LQKENI come from the germline V gene. V was cut by 3 bases and J by 5 bases, with 7 bases left in between. The CDR3 sequence is CASSPQGTGELFF. CDR3 DNA: TGTGCCAGCTCACCCCAGGGGACCGGGGAGCTGTTTTTT.

The chain recombines TRBV7-2 with TRBJ1-1; D is ambiguous. The CDR3 extends over 14 amino acids. V was pared by 5 bases and J by 1 base, with 11 bases between. Looked up from germline, CDR1 is SGHTA and CDR2 is FQGNSA. Written as DNA, the CDR3 is TGTGCCAGCAGCCCCCTGGGAGGGAACACTGAAGCTTTCTTT. Amino acids: CASSPLGGNTEAFF.

The chain employs TRBV6-5 and TRBJ1-2; TRBD1 matches 9 bases. This CDR3 comprises 14 residues. Germline-derived CDR1 and CDR2 are MNHEY and SVGAGI. The J segment lost 4 bases and the V segment lost 6 bases, leaving 6 bases of the junction unmatched. CDR3 residues: CASRPGQGIYGYTF. The CDR3, as DNA: TGTGCCAGCAGGCCGGGACAGGGAATCTATGGCTACACCTTC.

This chain links TRBV10-3 with TRBJ1-3; D is undetermined. The germline V gene has CDR1 ENHRY and CDR2 SYGVKD. This CDR3 has 12 residues. Trimming left V 11 bases short and J 2 bases short, with 10 bases between. Here the CDR3 reads CAVGSTGNTIYF. In nucleotides, the CDR3 is TGTGCCGTCGGTAGCACTGGAAACACCATATATTTT.

This clone was picked up one time. The gene calls are TRBV7-6 and TRBJ2-6, with D perhaps TRBD1 (5 bases). Germline lookup yields CDR1 SGHVS and CDR2 FNYEAQ. V was clipped by 1 base and J by 2 bases, with 15 bases between them. The CDR3 totals 18 residues. CDR3 DNA sequence: TGTGCCAGCAGCTTAGGGAAAACAGGTTTCGCTGGGGCCAACGTCCTGACTTTC. Translation: CASSLGKTGFAGANVLTF.

The DNA for the CDR3 is TGTGCCAGTAGTATTCGGGGAGAAGGTCAGCCCCAGCATTTT. Protein sequence: CASSIRGEGQPQHF. The V gene is TRBV19, the J gene TRBJ1-5; D is unclear. This CDR3 spans 14 amino acids. Germline CDR1 is LNHDA and CDR2 is SQIVND (reference sequence). V was pared by 3 bases and J by 6 bases, with 12 bases between.

V is TRBV28 and J is TRBJ1-5, with TRBD1 as a possible D gene (5 bases). The germline V gene has CDR1 MDHEN and CDR2 SYDVKM. The length of the CDR3 is 13 residues. The V end was cut by 6 bases, the J end by 8 bases, with 14 bases between. The CDR3, as DNA: TGTGCCAGCAGCGACCTCGGGGGGAAGCCCCAGCATTTT. The encoded protein is CASSDLGGKPQHF.

The chain joins TRBV7-9 to TRBJ1-2, with D possibly matching TRBD1 (6 bases). This CDR3 is built from 17 residues. Germline CDR1 SEHNR, CDR2 FQNEAQ (reference sequence). Trimming stripped 5 bases from V and 4 bases from J, with 23 bases between. CDR3 nucleotides: TGTGCCAGCAGCCCTGAATTTGGGCAGGGGTCCTCCTATGGCTACACCTTC. This gives the protein CASSPEFGQGSSYGYTF.

This clone was counted once. This chain connects TRBV5-8 to TRBJ1-2, with D tentatively TRBD1 (6 bases). CDR3 size: 14 residues. Per the germline V gene, CDR1 is SGHTS and CDR2 is YDEGEE. The germline V and J ends were trimmed by 2 bases and 12 bases, with 20 bases remaining between them. This chain's CDR3 is CASSFQGHPWMDTF. As DNA, the CDR3 is TGTGCCAGCAGCTTCCAGGGGCACCCCTGGATGGACACCTTC.

The chain joins TRBV12-5 to TRBJ2-1; 8 positions match TRBD2. Germline-derived CDR1 and CDR2 are LGHNT and FRNRAP. This CDR3 has 16 amino acids. Trimming removed 1 base from V and 5 bases from J; junction bases left unmatched: 7. CDR3 region: CASGLEGSGVNNEQFF. Written as DNA, the CDR3 is TGTGCTAGTGGTTTGGAAGGTAGCGGGGTAAACAATGAGCAGTTCTTC.

J is TRBJ1-1 and V is TRBV19, with unresolved D. V lost 3 bases, J lost 1 base, and 18 bases lay in between. Germline V lookup: CDR1 LNHDA, CDR2 SQIVND (reference sequence). The CDR3 is made up of 17 amino acids. Written as DNA, the CDR3 is TGTGCCAGTAGTATTGTTTTCATTATCGGTCGGAACACTGAAGCTTTCTTT. Translating it yields CASSIVFIIGRNTEAFF.

This sequence joins TRBV5-6 and TRBJ1-5, with a possible D match to TRBD1 (5 bases). The CDR3 runs 13 residues. V lost 3 bases to trimming and J lost 7 bases, with 11 bases between them. CDR1 and CDR2 (germline): SGHDT, YYEEEE. DNA of the CDR3: TGTGCCAGCAGCTCGGGGGAGCTACAGCCCCAGCATTTT. It yields the protein CASSSGELQPQHF.

V is TRBV4-3 and J is TRBJ2-5, with a tentative D call TRBD2 (5 bases). Trimming pared 1 base from V and 5 bases from J, leaving 8 bases between. The CDR3 is made up of 13 amino acids. Germline loops: CDR1 LGHNA, CDR2 YSLEER. CDR3 region: CASSQGRRETQYF. CDR3 nucleotide sequence: TGCGCCAGCAGCCAAGGCCGGAGGGAGACCCAGTACTTC.

This chain uses TRBV5-1 with TRBJ2-3, with 10 bases aligning to TRBD2. The CDR3 length is 17 residues. Germline trimming cut 0 bases from V and 2 bases from J; bases unmatched to any gene: 6. CDR1 and CDR2 from the germline V gene are SGHRS and YFSETQ. The CDR3 loop reads CASSLGLSGGNTDTQYF. As DNA, the CDR3 is TGCGCCAGCAGCTTGGGCCTTAGCGGGGGGAACACAGATACGCAGTATTTT. Complete variable domain (other parts from reference TRBV5-1 and TRBJ2-3): KAGVTQTPRYLIKTRGQQVTLSCSPISGHRSVSWYQQTPGQGLQFLFEYFSETQRNKGNFPGRFSGRQFSNSRSEMNVSTLELGDSALYLCASSLGLSGGNTDTQYFGPGTRLTVL.

This rearrangement joins TRBV2 to TRBJ1-5; tentative D call: TRBD1 (6 bases). The germline gives CDR1 SNHLY, CDR2 FYNNEI. The CDR3 has 14 residues. Trimming shortened V by 6 bases and J by 4 bases, and 13 bases separated the two germline ends. The CDR3 sequence is CASRSGQPNQPQHF. The CDR3 nucleotides read TGTGCCAGCAGGAGTGGACAGCCTAATCAGCCCCAGCATTTT.

The chain carries TRBV6-5 and TRBJ1-4; TRBD1 matches 10 bases. Trimming removed 6 bases from V and 8 bases from J; junction bases left unmatched: 9. CDR3 length equals 15 residues. Germline V gene data show CDR1 as MNHEY and CDR2 as SVGAGI. CDR3 amino acids: CASSPPGQGREKLFF. The CDR3 nucleotides read TGTGCCAGCAGCCCCCCGGGACAGGGGAGGGAAAAACTGTTTTTT.

The chain couples TRBV6-1 to TRBJ1-2, with 7 nucleotides matching TRBD1. After removal of 0 bases from V and 4 bases from J, the junction contained 2 bases not matched to a gene. This CDR3 comprises 14 residues. CDR1 and CDR2 (germline): MNHNS, SASEGT. The CDR3 protein is CASSEAGTAYGYTF. CDR3 DNA: TGTGCCAGCAGTGAAGCGGGGACAGCCTATGGCTACACCTTC.

This clone was observed once. CDR3 DNA: TGTGCCACCAGTGATGATAGCGGGGCTTCAGATACGCAGTATTTT. Protein sequence: CATSDDSGASDTQYF. The chain recombines TRBV24-1 with TRBJ2-3, with TRBD2 matching over 8 bases. J gave up 4 bases and V 3 bases, and 5 bases lay outside the gene matches. The germline gives CDR1 KGHDR, CDR2 SFDVKD. The CDR3 sequence is 15 residues long.

The genes are TRBV30 and TRBJ2-7; 8 nucleotides align to TRBD1. With 1 base clipped from V and 6 bases from J, the junction kept 2 bases outside the gene matches. Looked up from germline, CDR1 is GTSNPN and CDR2 is SVGIG (reference sequence). This CDR3 has 12 amino acids. The CDR3 protein is CAWSGTGREQYF. The CDR3 coding sequence is TGTGCCTGGAGTGGGACAGGGCGCGAGCAGTACTTC.

V usage is TRBV7-9 and J usage is TRBJ1-6, with a tentative D call TRBD1 (6 bases). The germline V and J ends were trimmed by 6 bases and 7 bases, with 13 bases remaining between them. The CDR3 is made up of 14 amino acids. From germline, CDR1 is SEHNR and CDR2 FQNEAQ (reference sequence). The CDR3 region has the DNA TGTGCCAGCAGTCTTTGGACAGTAAATTCACCCCTCCACTTT. Its translation is CASSLWTVNSPLHF.

The table lists this clone with a count of one. The rearrangement uses TRBV2 and TRBJ1-1, with 7 positions matching TRBD1. The ends lost 6 bases at V and 1 base at J; junction bases unmatched: 8. The CDR3 has 15 residues. Germline CDR1 and CDR2: SNHLY and FYNNEI. The CDR3 sequence: CASRINRDRNTEAFF. CDR3 sequence (DNA): TGTGCCAGCAGGATAAACAGGGACAGGAACACTGAAGCTTTCTTT.

J is TRBJ1-2 and V is TRBV6-2 or TRBV6-3; D is possibly TRBD1 (5 bases). CDR1 MNHEY and CDR2 SVGEGT come from the germline V gene. V lost 0 bases and J 5 bases, leaving 10 bases between the germline ends. The CDR3 covers 14 residues. In DNA form, the CDR3 reads TGTGCCAGCAGTTACTCCGACAGACTTTATGGCTACACCTTC. It translates to CASSYSDRLYGYTF.

This sequence joins TRBV7-2 and TRBJ2-7; 10 positions match TRBD1. This CDR3 spans 15 amino acids. Germline-derived CDR1 and CDR2 are SGHTA and FQGNSA. After removal of 5 bases from V and 6 bases from J, the junction contained 10 bases not matched to a gene. CDR3: CASSNSRGTGVEQYF. DNA of the CDR3: TGTGCCAGCAGCAACTCCCGAGGGACAGGGGTCGAGCAGTACTTC.

This sequence joins TRBV21-1 and TRBJ2-7; TRBD1 was called by the table and not checked on the DNA. TRBV21-1 is termed a pseudogene. The CDR3 runs 14 residues. The CDR3 coding sequence is TGTGCCAGGGGTCTGGGGACAGCAAACTACGAGCAGTACTTC. Protein sequence: CARGLGTANYEQYF.